This record covers a single T cell receptor beta chain. The record originates from a study of blood T cell repertoires in COVID-19. The data were produced by immunoSEQ multiplex PCR, yet TCRdb's version contains in-frame clones alone and is incomplete. The data show 150,000 to 200,000 clones, about 80% seen once. The CDR3 spans 17 residues. Germline V gene sequence: CDR1 SGHVS, CDR2 FQNEAQ. V was clipped by 5 bases and J by 0 bases, with 19 bases between them. The sequence was collected from a human donor with acute or convalescent COVID-19. The donor label of this sample is uncertain. Sequencing was carried out using peripheral blood. The genes are TRBV7-8 and TRBJ1-2; D call uncertain. The CDR3: CASSTKEVLISNYGYTF. Here the CDR3 DNA reads TGTGCCAGCAGCACGAAAGAAGTACTTATATCTAACTATGGCTACACCTTC.